The 9 T cell receptor beta chains below come from one sample, sequenced in a study of T cell responses to AZD1222 COVID-19 vaccine. This table comes from immunoSEQ multiplex PCR, and its TCRdb copy is limited to in-frame clones, with some not included. This table has about 110,000 clones, about 89% appearing once. The sample was peripheral blood, taken 28 days after the second AZD1222 dose. These receptors were taken from an adult who received the AZD1222 COVID-19 vaccine.

The V gene is TRBV9, the J gene TRBJ2-3; TRBD2 agrees at 7 bases. Looked up from germline, CDR1 is SGDLS and CDR2 is YYNGEE. After removal of 3 bases from V and 2 bases from J, the junction contained 12 bases not matched to a gene. CDR3 size: 17 residues. The CDR3 DNA reads as TGTGCCAGCAGCGGGAAGGTCGCTAGCGGACCCACAGATACGCAGTATTTT. Translated: CASSGKVASGPTDTQYF.

A single count supports this clone. This chain joins TRBV28 and TRBJ1-2; no definite D call. V was trimmed by 4 bases and J by 3 bases, leaving 15 bases between them. This CDR3 region has 15 residues. The germline CDR1 and CDR2 sequences are MDHEN and SYDVKM. The CDR3, as DNA: TGTGCCAGCAGTTCCACCCCGGGAGTCGACTATGGCTACACCTTC. This translates into CASSSTPGVDYGYTF.

The chain links TRBV19 to TRBJ1-3; D is ambiguous. Germline CDR1 LNHDA, CDR2 SQIVND (reference sequence). This CDR3 comprises 18 residues. Trimming cost V 5 bases and J 0 bases, with 20 bases left between them. Here the CDR3 reads CASSGGPTSTSSGNTIYF. The CDR3 DNA is TGTGCCAGTAGTGGAGGTCCGACGTCAACCAGCTCTGGAAACACCATATATTTT.

DNA for the CDR3: TGTGCCAGCAGCATCACAGGGAACGGCTACACCTTC. Translation: CASSITGNGYTF. V usage is TRBV9 and J usage is TRBJ1-2; possible D gene TRBD1, 6 bases. Trimming took off 4 bases at V and 8 bases at J, with 12 bases between the two ends. From germline, CDR1 is SGDLS and CDR2 YYNGEE. This CDR3 comprises 12 residues.

The chain has TRBV24-1 and TRBJ2-2; D is perhaps TRBD1 or TRBD2 (6 bases each). Trimming stripped 6 bases from V and 6 bases from J, with 10 bases between. The germline V gene encodes CDR1 KGHDR and CDR2 SFDVKD. This CDR3 is 13 amino acids long. The CDR3 region is CATSPRGAGELFF. The CDR3 bases are TGTGCCACCAGTCCAAGGGGGGCCGGGGAGCTGTTTTTT.

This chain connects TRBV6-5 to TRBJ2-1; D remains unclear. Germline-derived CDR1 and CDR2 are MNHEY and SVGAGI. V lost 4 bases to trimming and J lost 9 bases, with 16 bases between them. The CDR3 is 14 amino acids. The DNA of the CDR3 is TGTGCCAGCAGTTCCGAGGATAGTTCCGGTGAGCAGTTCTTC. It yields the protein CASSSEDSSGEQFF.

The rearrangement uses TRBV20-1 and TRBJ1-1; 10 bases map to TRBD1. The trim removed 6 bases at V and 11 bases at J, leaving 6 bases unmatched. This CDR3 region has 11 residues. Looked up from germline, CDR1 is DFQATT and CDR2 is SNEGSKA (reference sequence). CDR3 nucleotide sequence: TGCAGTGCACGGACAGGGGGTATGGCTTTCTTT. Its translation: CSARTGGMAFF.

The V call is TRBV5-1, the J call TRBJ1-6, with 8 positions matching TRBD1. The CDR3 contains 15 residues. Germline CDR1 is SGHRS and CDR2 is YFSETQ. V lost 7 bases and J lost 9; bases outside the gene matches: 12. The DNA of the CDR3 is TGCGCCAGCGCCTACTTCGGGACAGGAAGTTCACCCCTCCACTTT. Its protein product is CASAYFGTGSSPLHF.

J is TRBJ2-2 and V is TRBV20-1; D may be TRBD1 (6 bases). Between the trimmed V and J ends, which lost 3 bases and 0 bases, there was a span of 14 bases. Germline loops: CDR1 DFQATT, CDR2 SNEGSKA (reference sequence). This CDR3 contains 16 residues. CDR3 sequence reads: CSASLPRTANTGELFF. The DNA for the CDR3 is TGCAGTGCTAGTCTCCCCCGGACAGCGAACACCGGGGAGCTGTTTTTT.